The 27 T cell receptor beta chains below all came from one sample that was sequenced in a study of technical replicates of blood from a few donors. Assay used: immunoSEQ multiplex PCR; TCRdb lists only in-frame clones, some missing. The table has tens of thousands of clones, 89% seen once. Material for sequencing was PBMCs. The source of these receptors is a human donor in good health. Some clones in this sample may be carry-over from other donors' samples.

This clone was recorded only once. The gene calls are TRBV6-5 and TRBJ1-3; D might be TRBD1 (5 bases). The V end was cut by 6 bases, the J end by 2 bases, with 11 bases between. This CDR3 spans 14 amino acids. Germline CDR1 MNHEY, CDR2 SVGAGI. CDR3 in amino acids: CASRQTATGNTIYF. DNA for the CDR3: TGTGCCAGCAGGCAGACAGCTACTGGAAACACCATATATTTT.

V is TRBV14 and J is TRBJ2-1; perhaps TRBD2 as D (5 bases). V was cut by 2 bases and J by 8 bases, with 7 bases left in between. CDR3 length: 12 residues. CDR1 is SGHDN, CDR2 FVKESK, per germline. CDR3: CASSQFGDEQFF. DNA for the CDR3: TGTGCCAGCAGCCAATTCGGGGATGAGCAGTTCTTC.

This sequence joins TRBV5-1 and TRBJ1-6; 8 bases align to TRBD1. Trimming at V came to 4 bases and at J to 8 bases, leaving 5 bases not matched to a gene. Germline-derived CDR1 and CDR2 are SGHRS and YFSETQ. This CDR3 has 14 amino acids. The CDR3 DNA sequence: TGCGCCAGCAGCCATGGGACAGGCGATTCACCCCTCCACTTT. This gives the protein CASSHGTGDSPLHF.

This chain joins TRBV14 and TRBJ2-7; no firm D call. This CDR3 is built from 16 residues. V gave up 2 bases and J gave up 0 bases, with 14 bases separating them. Germline CDR1 SGHDN, CDR2 FVKESK. The CDR3 protein is CASSQSYALGSYEQYF. The CDR3, as DNA: TGTGCCAGCAGCCAAAGTTACGCCCTCGGCTCCTACGAGCAGTACTTC.

To note about this clone: A much larger clone lies a single base off, so this may be a read error. This chain's CDR3 is CASSPGEFYGYTF. The CDR3 coding sequence is TGTGCCAGCAGCCCCGGGGAGTTCTATGGCTACACCTTC. The rearrangement joins TRBV5-4 to TRBJ1-2; the D is unclear. This CDR3 is built from 13 residues. The V and J ends lost 4 bases and 4 bases respectively, with 11 bases between them. Germline V CDR1 and CDR2: SGHNT, YYREEE (reference sequence).

The rearrangement links TRBV23-1 to TRBJ1-5; D remains ambiguous. TRBV23-1 is designated an ORF whose function remains uncertain. Trimming took 3 bases from V and 0 from J, leaving 18 bases between them. CDR3 size: 18 residues. For the CDR3, the DNA is TGCGCCAGCAGTCACCAGTGGGCCAGCCCCGATAGCAATCAGCCCCAGCATTTT. This translates into CASSHQWASPDSNQPQHF.

The chain joins TRBV27 to TRBJ2-5, with 8 bases that match TRBD2. The CDR3 covers 13 residues. Per germline, CDR1 MNHEY and CDR2 SMNVEV (reference sequence). V lost 3 bases, J lost 5 bases, and 2 bases stayed unmatched. Here the CDR3 reads CASSFRGGETQYF. As DNA, the CDR3 is TGTGCCAGCAGTTTCCGGGGGGGGGAGACCCAGTACTTC.

This chain connects TRBV7-2 to TRBJ2-7; 8 nucleotides align to TRBD2. The germline V gene encodes CDR1 SGHTA and CDR2 FQGNSA. The CDR3 length is 13 residues. J gave up 8 bases and V 1 base, and 4 bases lay outside the gene matches. CDR3 sequence: CASSLDGGDKQYF. The DNA for the CDR3 is TGTGCCAGCAGCTTAGACGGGGGGGATAAGCAGTACTTC.

The chain recombines TRBV21-1 with TRBJ2-7; the DNA was not compared with TRBD1, the D call given in the table. TRBV21-1 has pseudogene status. The CDR3 spans 16 residues. The DNA for the CDR3 is TGTGCCAGCAGATCTAAAGGGGATAGGAGCTCCTACGAGCAGTACTTC. It is translated as CASRSKGDRSSYEQYF.

This clone has more than one count but fewer than ten. The chain carries TRBV7-8 and TRBJ2-7, with D perhaps matching TRBD1 (6 bases). Germline V gene lookup returns CDR1 SGHVS and CDR2 FQNEAQ. This CDR3 is built from 15 residues. Trimming cost V 0 bases and J 3 bases, with 12 bases left between them. CDR3 amino acids: CASSLAPGQDYEQYF. DNA of the CDR3: TGTGCCAGCAGCTTAGCCCCGGGACAAGACTACGAGCAGTACTTC.

The CDR3 reads CASSDGANEKLFF. DNA of the CDR3: TGTGCCAGCAGCGACGGGGCTAATGAAAAACTGTTTTTT. The chain carries TRBV25-1 and TRBJ1-4; no reliable D call. Between the trimmed V and J ends, which lost 6 bases and 3 bases, there was a span of 8 bases. Germline loops: CDR1 MGHDK, CDR2 SYGVNS. The length of the CDR3 is 13 residues.

The V call is TRBV4-2, the J call TRBJ1-5; D not resolved. Germline assignment: CDR1 LGHNA and CDR2 YNFKEQ. V shed 0 bases and J shed 7 bases, with 16 bases lying between them. This CDR3 has 16 residues. The CDR3 nucleotides read TGTGCCAGCAGCCAAGAGGAACGGAGGAAGGGCCAGCCCCAGCATTTT. As protein: CASSQEERRKGQPQHF.

This chain uses TRBV11-3 with TRBJ2-3; D not resolved. Trimming shortened V by 4 bases and J by 3 bases, and 8 bases separated the two germline ends. The germline CDR1 and CDR2 sequences are SGHNT and YENEEA. The CDR3 has 13 amino acids. This CDR3 reads CASSWAVTDTQYF. CDR3 coding DNA: TGTGCCAGCAGCTGGGCAGTAACAGATACGCAGTATTTT.

The chain uses TRBV9 and TRBJ2-3; TRBD2 matches 8 bases. The CDR3 is 16 amino acids. Germline lookup yields CDR1 SGDLS and CDR2 YYNGEE. V shed 1 base and J 6 bases; nucleotides not matched to a gene: 10. CDR3 DNA sequence: TGTGCCAGCAGCGTATCACCGGGACTAGGGGGGGATACGCAGTATTTT. It is translated as CASSVSPGLGGDTQYF.

The chain combines TRBV29-1 with TRBJ2-7; D might be TRBD1 (6 bases). The CDR3 extends over 12 amino acids. Germline V gene lookup returns CDR1 SQVTM and CDR2 ANQGSEA. V lost 6 bases and J 7 bases, leaving 16 bases between the germline ends. The CDR3 protein is CSVLRGDREQYF. For the CDR3, the DNA is TGCAGCGTCCTACGCGGAGACAGGGAGCAGTACTTC.

The chain employs TRBV14 and TRBJ2-3; D perhaps matches TRBD2 (5 bases). This CDR3 region has 13 residues. CDR1 is SGHDN and CDR2 is FVKESK in the germline V gene. V shed 2 bases and J shed 8 bases, with 11 bases lying between them. DNA of the CDR3: TGTGCCAGCAGCCAACATCTAGCCGCTACGCAGTATTTT. This sequence encodes CASSQHLAATQYF.

The DNA for the CDR3 is TGTGCCAGCAGTTACACGTATAGACAGGGGGTAAATGGCTACACCTTC. This gives the protein CASSYTYRQGVNGYTF. The chain couples TRBV6-6 to TRBJ1-2; 9 bases match TRBD1. Germline CDR1 reads MNHNY; CDR2 reads SVGAGI (reference sequence). CDR3 length: 16 residues. The trim removed 2 bases at V and 6 bases at J, leaving 10 bases unmatched.

The chain links TRBV18 to TRBJ1-1, with D possibly matching TRBD1 (5 bases). The CDR3 covers 15 residues. The germline V gene has CDR1 KGHSH and CDR2 LQKENI. The germline V and J ends were trimmed by 3 bases and 4 bases, with 15 bases remaining between them. The CDR3 loop reads CASSPPGLGATEAFF. CDR3 coding DNA: TGTGCCAGCTCACCTCCGGGACTAGGGGCCACTGAAGCTTTCTTT.

Concerning this clone itself: Compared with germline, one end of the junction differs, possibly owing to a read error. This rearrangement joins TRBV5-4 to TRBJ1-6; 9 bases align to TRBD1. The CDR3 totals 13 residues. CDR1 is SGHNT, CDR2 YYREEE, per germline (reference sequence). The CDR3 spells CASSAGQGSTLHF. The CDR3 coding sequence is TGTGCCAGCAGCGCGGGACAGGGTTCAACCCTCCACTTT. Filled out from reference TRBV5-4 and TRBJ1-6, the complete variable domain reads ETGVTQSPTHLIKTRGQQVTLRCSSQSGHNTVSWYQQALGQGPQFIFQYYREEENGRGNFPPRFSGLQFPNYSSELNVNALELDDSALYLCASSAGQGSTLHFGNGTRLTVT.

The genes are TRBV7-9 and TRBJ2-5, with 8 bases matching TRBD2. The ends lost 5 bases at V and 4 bases at J; junction bases unmatched: 3. The CDR3 loop spans 13 amino acids. The germline V gene encodes CDR1 SEHNR and CDR2 FQNEAQ (reference sequence). The CDR3 loop reads CASSRGGVETQYF. The CDR3 coding sequence is TGTGCCAGCAGCCGGGGGGGGGTAGAGACCCAGTACTTC.

J is TRBJ2-3 and V is TRBV6-1, with 10 bases lining up with TRBD2. Germline V gives CDR1 MNHNS, CDR2 SASEGT. With V trimmed by 1 base and J by 7 bases, 11 bases remained unmatched. This CDR3 spans 17 amino acids. The CDR3 bases are TGTGCCAGCAGTGAAGTGGCGTCTAGCGGGAGCAGAAATACGCAGTATTTT. Translation: CASSEVASSGSRNTQYF.

This clone occurred once. The chain uses TRBV6-5 and TRBJ2-1; 11 bases match TRBD2. This CDR3 has 15 residues. The germline gives CDR1 MNHEY, CDR2 SVGAGI. V trimming: 11 bases; J trimming: 7 bases; junction bases outside the gene matches: 13. CDR3 nucleotides: TGTGCCGCCAGGGGCCTAGCGGGAGGCCGGAATGAGCAGTTCTTC. Translation gives CAARGLAGGRNEQFF.

The chain has TRBV4-1 and TRBJ1-2, with D possibly TRBD1 on 6 matching bases. Germline CDR1 reads MGHRA; CDR2 reads YSYEKL. This CDR3 contains 13 residues. V was shortened by 1 base and J by 8 bases, with 11 bases between the two germline ends. The CDR3: CASSQVGGPGYTF. CDR3 nucleotides: TGCGCCAGCAGCCAAGTTGGGGGCCCAGGCTACACCTTC.

J is TRBJ1-4 and V is TRBV7-8, with 9 positions matching TRBD1. The V and J ends lost 5 bases and 6 bases, in that order; junction bases with no gene match: 4. The CDR3 totals 14 residues. The germline V gene encodes CDR1 SGHVS and CDR2 FQNEAQ. CDR3 DNA sequence: TGTGCCAGCAGCCAGGACAGGGGATATGAAAAACTGTTTTTT. Its translation: CASSQDRGYEKLFF.

The V gene is TRBV6-5, the J gene TRBJ2-7, with D hard to call. V gave up 4 bases and J gave up 4 bases, with 8 bases separating them. Looked up from germline, CDR1 is MNHEY and CDR2 is SVGAGI. The CDR3 length is 12 residues. CDR3 nucleotides: TGTGCCAGCAGTTCCGGAGAATACGAGCAGTACTTC. Translation: CASSSGEYEQYF.

V usage is TRBV5-1 and J usage is TRBJ2-2; D not certain. The CDR3 sequence is 12 residues long. V was trimmed by 4 bases and J by 5 bases, leaving 6 bases between them. Per the germline V gene, CDR1 is SGHRS and CDR2 is YFSETQ. The CDR3 region is CASSELTGELFF. As DNA, the CDR3 is TGCGCCAGCAGCGAGCTGACCGGGGAGCTGTTTTTT.

V is TRBV30 and J is TRBJ1-5; tentatively, D is TRBD1 (6 bases). CDR3 length equals 13 residues. V was clipped by 0 bases and J by 6 bases, with 9 bases between them. From germline, CDR1 is GTSNPN and CDR2 SVGIG (reference sequence). CDR3: CAWSVQGSQPQHF. The DNA of the CDR3 is TGTGCCTGGAGTGTACAGGGTTCTCAGCCCCAGCATTTT.